This TCR beta chain was obtained from a study of control samples from healthy donors and cancer patients. CDR3 length: 12 amino acids. J gave up 4 bases and V 5 bases, and 4 bases lay outside the gene matches. In germline, CDR1 is GTSNPN, CDR2 SVGIG (reference sequence). Sequencing was performed with immunoSEQ multiplex PCR; in TCRdb, only in-frame clones are kept and a portion is missing. The sample contains about 120,000 clones, roughly 87% of which appear only once. Sequenced sample: blood. The chain links TRBV30 to TRBJ1-1; 7 nucleotides agree with TRBD1. The source of this sequence is a man in his forties in good health. The CDR3 reads CAWQAGGTEAFF. CDR3 bases: TGTGCCTGGCAAGCAGGGGGCACTGAAGCTTTCTTT. Complete variable domain (other parts from reference TRBV30 and TRBJ1-1): SQTIHQWPATLVQPVGSPLSLECTVEGTSNPNLYWYRQAAGRGLQLLFYSVGIGQISSEVPQNLSASRPQDRQFILSSKKLLLSDSGFYLCAWQAGGTEAFFGQGTRLTVV.